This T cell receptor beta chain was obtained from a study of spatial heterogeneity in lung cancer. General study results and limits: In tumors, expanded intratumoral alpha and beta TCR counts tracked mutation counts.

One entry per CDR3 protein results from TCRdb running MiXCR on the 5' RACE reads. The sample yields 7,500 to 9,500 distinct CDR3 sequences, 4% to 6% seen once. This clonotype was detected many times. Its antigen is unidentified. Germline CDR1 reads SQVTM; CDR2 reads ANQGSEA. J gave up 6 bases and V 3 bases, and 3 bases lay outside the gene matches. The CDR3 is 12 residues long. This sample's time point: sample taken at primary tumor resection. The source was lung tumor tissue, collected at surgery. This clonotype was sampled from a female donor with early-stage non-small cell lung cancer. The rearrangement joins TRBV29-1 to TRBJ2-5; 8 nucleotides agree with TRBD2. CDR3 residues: CSVDGRAQTQYF. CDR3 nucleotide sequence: TGCAGCGTTGACGGGAGGGCCCAGACCCAGTACTTC.